A selection of T cell receptor beta chains follows, all from one sample in a study of beta chain features in type 1 diabetes. Assay used: immunoSEQ multiplex PCR; TCRdb lists only in-frame clones, some missing. This table has around 240,000 clones, around 68% appearing once. Source material: naive CD4+ T cells from blood. The receptor set was obtained from a man aged 30-40 years in good health. The CDR3 runs from the conserved cysteine through the conserved F or W. A D gene is named only where the DNA matches it firmly. Only part of the rows carry a size: once, few, many, or a class if the clone is expanded.

abundance	v_gene	d_gene	j_gene	CDR3aa	CDR3nt
-	TRBV21-1	-	TRBJ1-1	CASNEGAGPNQTEAFF	TGTGCCAGCAATGAGGGTGCAGGACCCAACCAGACTGAAGCTTTCTTT
-	TRBV14	TRBD2	TRBJ2-3	CASSQPAGAAYF	TGTGCCAGCAGCCAACCAGCGGGGGCGGCGTATTTT
-	TRBV12-5	-	TRBJ2-3	CASGRRRGDTDTQYF	TGTGCTAGTGGCCGCCGGCGGGGAGACACAGATACGCAGTATTTT
-	TRBV7-9	-	TRBJ2-5	CASSVGQIWTQYF	TGTGCCAGCAGCGTCGGACAGATCTGGACCCAGTACTTC
-	TRBV18	-	TRBJ2-7	CASSPPSGYSYEQYF	TGTGCCAGCTCACCACCGTCAGGTTACTCCTACGAGCAGTACTTC
-	TRBV29-1	-	TRBJ1-1	CSVEGRMKTEAFF	TGCAGCGTTGAAGGCCGGATGAAGACTGAAGCTTTCTTT
-	TRBV7-2	-	TRBJ2-1	CASSPQGTSGGEQFF	TGTGCCAGCAGCCCACAGGGGACCTCCGGGGGTGAGCAGTTCTTC
few	TRBV4-3	-	TRBJ2-1	CASSQSSGYNEQFF	TGCGCCAGCAGCCAATCAAGCGGTTACAATGAGCAGTTCTTC
few	TRBV25-1	TRBD2	TRBJ2-3	CASSESGRGGSGTQYF	TGTGCCAGCAGTGAAAGCGGGAGAGGGGGGAGTGGTACGCAGTATTTT
-	TRBV30	-	TRBJ1-1	CAWSVLGGTEAFF	TGTGCCTGGAGTGTACTGGGGGGAACTGAAGCTTTCTTT
-	TRBV9	TRBD2	TRBJ2-5	CASSPSGLAGVETQYF	TGTGCCAGCAGCCCCTCGGGACTAGCGGGAGTAGAGACCCAGTACTTC
-	TRBV4-2	TRBD1	TRBJ2-5	CASSQDSGQGGETQYF	TGTGCCAGCAGCCAAGATTCGGGACAGGGGGGAGAGACCCAGTACTTC
-	TRBV20-1	-	TRBJ2-7	CSASREYEQYF	TGCAGTGCTAGCAGGGAATACGAGCAGTACTTC
-	TRBV10-3	-	TRBJ2-7	CAISEGRYEQYF	TGTGCCATCAGTGAGGGCAGGTACGAGCAGTACTTC
-	TRBV9	-	TRBJ1-6	CASSVDGSPLHF	TGTGCCAGCAGCGTAGACGGGTCACCCCTCCACTTT
few	TRBV25-1	-	TRBJ2-6	CASSESGANVLTF	TGTGCCAGCAGTGAATCTGGGGCCAACGTCCTGACTTTC
few	TRBV29-1	-	TRBJ2-3	CSVLPDTQYF	TGCAGCGTTCTCCCAGATACGCAGTATTTT
-	TRBV2	TRBD1	TRBJ2-3	CASRGTGGYTDTQYF	TGTGCCAGCAGAGGTACAGGGGGGTACACAGATACGCAGTATTTT
few	TRBV18	TRBD2	TRBJ2-3	CASSPKAGSTDTQYF	TGTGCCAGCTCACCAAAAGCGGGAAGCACAGATACGCAGTATTTT
few	TRBV5-1	-	TRBJ2-2	CASSRPGSNTGELFF	TGCGCCAGCAGCAGGCCGGGATCGAACACCGGGGAGCTGTTTTTT
-	TRBV29-1	TRBD1	TRBJ2-7	CSVSFRGSEQYF	TGCAGCGTTTCTTTCAGGGGGTCCGAGCAGTACTTC
once	TRBV20-1	-	TRBJ2-7	CSAMSSYEQYF	TGCAGTGCGATGAGCTCCTACGAGCAGTACTTC
-	TRBV4-3	-	TRBJ1-2	CASSSQLTDNYGYTF	TGCGCCAGCAGCTCCCAACTTACAGACAACTATGGCTACACCTTC
-	TRBV14	TRBD1	TRBJ1-1	CATQGGMNTEAFF	TGTGCCACCCAGGGGGGGATGAACACTGAAGCTTTCTTT
-	TRBV7-9	TRBD2	TRBJ2-1	CASSRTSGRENEQFF	TGTGCCAGCAGCCGGACTAGCGGGAGGGAAAATGAGCAGTTCTTC
-	TRBV6-1	TRBD1	TRBJ2-1	CASSATGTEQFF	TGTGCCAGCAGTGCGACAGGGACTGAGCAGTTCTTC
-	TRBV27	TRBD2	TRBJ2-1	CASSPSRGTSVDDEQFF	TGTGCCAGCAGTCCCAGCCGGGGGACTAGCGTGGACGATGAGCAGTTCTTC
-	TRBV29-1	-	TRBJ2-5	CSVGGAGETQYF	TGCAGCGTTGGGGGGGCCGGAGAGACCCAGTACTTC
few	TRBV5-1	-	TRBJ2-5	CASSVQETQYF	TGCGCCAGCAGCGTACAAGAGACCCAGTACTTC
few	TRBV13	-	TRBJ2-7	CASSWAGPSYEQYF	TGTGCCAGCAGCTGGGCAGGGCCCTCCTACGAGCAGTACTTC
few	TRBV18	TRBD1	TRBJ2-5	CASSPLPDRWTQYF	TGTGCCAGCTCACCACTACCGGACAGGTGGACCCAGTACTTC
-	TRBV4-2	TRBD1	TRBJ1-2	CASSHKTGTGNSYGYTF	TGTGCCAGCAGCCACAAAACCGGGACAGGGAACTCCTATGGCTACACCTTC
-	TRBV9	-	TRBJ2-3	CASSAGEWSTDTQYF	TGTGCCAGCAGCGCAGGGGAATGGAGCACAGATACGCAGTATTTT
-	TRBV28	-	TRBJ2-6	CASSLGQANVLTF	TGTGCCAGCAGTTTGGGTCAGGCCAACGTCCTGACTTTC
-	TRBV11-2	-	TRBJ2-3	CASSLERSAGTQYF	TGTGCCAGCAGCTTGGAACGATCAGCAGGAACGCAGTATTTT
-	TRBV30	-	TRBJ2-7	CASARSSGSYEQYF	TGTGCCTCGGCCCGTTCGTCAGGCTCCTACGAGCAGTACTTC
-	TRBV5-5	-	TRBJ2-7	CASSVREFYEQYF	TGTGCCAGCAGCGTTAGGGAGTTCTACGAGCAGTACTTC
-	TRBV14	-	TRBJ1-4	CASSPIRASNEKLFF	TGTGCCAGCAGCCCTATCAGGGCCTCTAATGAAAAACTGTTTTTT
-	TRBV6-6	-	TRBJ1-2	CASSPQWEDGYTF	TGTGCCAGCAGTCCACAATGGGAGGATGGCTACACCTTC
-	TRBV7-2	-	TRBJ2-5	CASSLARARETQYF	TGTGCCAGCAGCTTAGCGCGGGCGCGGGAGACCCAGTACTTC
-	TRBV28	TRBD1	TRBJ1-1	CASSPGQLNTEAFF	TGTGCCAGCAGTCCGGGACAGCTAAACACTGAAGCTTTCTTT
-	TRBV18	-	TRBJ2-5	CASSPSLNQETQYF	TGTGCCAGCTCACCTTCCCTGAACCAAGAGACCCAGTACTTC
-	TRBV2	-	TRBJ2-7	CASSVEQGAYEQYF	TGTGCCAGCAGTGTGGAGCAGGGTGCCTACGAGCAGTACTTC
-	TRBV29-1	TRBD2	TRBJ2-7	CSGLFSGGYEQYF	TGCAGCGGACTCTTTAGCGGGGGGTACGAGCAGTACTTC
-	TRBV30	-	TRBJ2-5	CASAEQETQYF	TGCGCCTCGGCAGAACAAGAGACCCAGTACTTC
-	TRBV2	-	TRBJ2-3	CASTGEADTQYF	TGTGCCAGCACAGGGGAGGCAGATACGCAGTATTTT
-	TRBV30	-	TRBJ1-6	CAWSVPRISPLHF	TGTGCCTGGAGTGTACCCAGAATCTCACCCCTCCACTTT
-	TRBV9	TRBD1	TRBJ1-2	CASSATGTNYGYTF	TGTGCCAGCAGCGCGACAGGGACTAACTATGGCTACACCTTC
-	TRBV4-3	TRBD2	TRBJ2-1	CASSLWTSGTNEQFF	TGCGCCAGCAGCCTTTGGACTAGCGGGACAAATGAGCAGTTCTTC
once	TRBV9	-	TRBJ2-1	CASSTDSLTSYNEQFF	TGTGCCAGCAGCACAGACTCGTTAACCTCCTACAATGAGCAGTTCTTC
once	TRBV29-1	-	TRBJ1-1	CSVTGIWDTEAFF	TGCAGCGTTACAGGGATTTGGGACACTGAAGCTTTCTTT
-	TRBV4-3	-	TRBJ1-1	CASSQDRADRAFF	TGCGCCAGCAGCCAAGATCGGGCCGACCGGGCTTTCTTT
-	TRBV7-2	-	TRBJ2-1	CASSLGPQGGGYEQFF	TGTGCCAGCAGCTTAGGACCCCAAGGCGGGGGCTATGAGCAGTTCTTC
-	TRBV27	-	TRBJ1-1	CASSFLEGSEAFF	TGTGCCAGCAGTTTTTTGGAGGGATCTGAAGCTTTCTTT
-	TRBV30	-	TRBJ2-7	CAWRQDYEQYF	TGTGCCTGGAGACAAGACTACGAGCAGTACTTC